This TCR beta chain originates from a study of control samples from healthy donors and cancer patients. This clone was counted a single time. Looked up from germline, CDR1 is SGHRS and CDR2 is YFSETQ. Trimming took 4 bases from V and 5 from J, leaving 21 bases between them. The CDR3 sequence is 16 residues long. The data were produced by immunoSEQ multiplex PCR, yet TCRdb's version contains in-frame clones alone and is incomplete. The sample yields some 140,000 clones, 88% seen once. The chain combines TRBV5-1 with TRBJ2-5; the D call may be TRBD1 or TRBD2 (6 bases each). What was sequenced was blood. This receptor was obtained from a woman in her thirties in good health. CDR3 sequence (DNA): TGCGCCAGCAGCCCCACCCGACAGGACGGAGGGGAGACCCAGTACTTC. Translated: CASSPTRQDGGETQYF.